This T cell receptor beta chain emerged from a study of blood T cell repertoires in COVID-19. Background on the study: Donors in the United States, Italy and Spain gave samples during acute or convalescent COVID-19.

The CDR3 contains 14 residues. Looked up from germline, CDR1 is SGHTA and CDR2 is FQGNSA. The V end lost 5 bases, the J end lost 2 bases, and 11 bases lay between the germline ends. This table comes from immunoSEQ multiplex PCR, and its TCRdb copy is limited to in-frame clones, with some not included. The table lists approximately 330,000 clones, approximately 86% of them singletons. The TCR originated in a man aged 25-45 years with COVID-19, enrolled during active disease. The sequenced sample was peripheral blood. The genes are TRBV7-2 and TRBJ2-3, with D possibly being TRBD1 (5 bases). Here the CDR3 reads CASSTRQFTDTQYF. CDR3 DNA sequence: TGTGCCAGCAGCACCCGACAGTTCACAGATACGCAGTATTTT.